This TCR beta chain emerged from a study of OX40 agonist ivuxolimab in advanced cancers. Clones were sequenced by immunoSEQ multiplex PCR, and TCRdb holds only the in-frame ones, with some missing. The profile shows tens of thousands of clones, 85% of them singletons. The length of the CDR3 is 12 residues. Trimming took 3 bases from V and 1 from J, leaving 3 bases between them. The germline CDR1 and CDR2 sequences are GTSNPN and SVGIG (reference sequence). The sequence came from an adult with an advanced solid tumor such as melanoma, head and neck, liver or kidney cancer. J is TRBJ2-2 and V is TRBV30, with D unresolved. Sequencing was performed on CD4+ or CD8+ T cells sorted from blood, taken in a trial of the OX40 agonist ivuxolimab. CDR3 bases: TGTGCCTGGAGGGGGAACACCGGGGAGCTGTTTTTT. Translation gives CAWRGNTGELFF.